This record covers a single TCR beta chain. Its target is unknown. The CDR3 extends over 14 amino acids. Germline V lookup: CDR1 MNHEY, CDR2 SVGAGI. The data are from a study of blood T cells in healthy people across ages. A second about 7 to 12 cycle PCR used barcoded and J-beta primers. TCRdb fed the 5' RACE reads into MiXCR, producing one record per CDR3 protein. This table has hundreds of thousands of distinct CDR3 sequences, 25% appearing once. General study findings and limits: It was held that the diversity estimates obtained from one million T cells were underestimates. Naive T cell percentage strongly correlated with TCR beta diversity. Among T cells, TCR beta diversity per million cells dropped roughly linearly as age rose.

The sample was also linked to a second study, of T cells of mothers and their children. As that study records: Thymic selection molds TCR recombination products alike in related and unrelated pairs.

Input material: blood. The J gene is TRBJ2-1, the V gene TRBV6-5; 10 nucleotides match TRBD2. The end of the DNA aligns better with TRBJ2-4, so the J call may be wrong. The clonotype was recovered from a boy aged 10-17 years in good health. The CDR3 here is CASRAGGKQETQYF. CDR3 coding DNA: TGTGCCAGCAGAGCGGGGGGGAAGCAAGAGACTCAGTACTTC.